Sequencing of this T cell receptor (beta chain) was carried out in a study of T cell repertoires in cytomegalovirus infection. This clonotype was seen a handful of times. Its target is unknown. Germline V gene data show CDR1 as LNHDA and CDR2 as SQIVND (reference sequence). V was clipped by 7 bases and J by 2 bases, with 8 bases between them. The CDR3 is 12 residues long. TCRdb re-called the reads through MiXCR, storing one row per CDR3 protein. The table shows some 99,000 distinct CDR3 sequences, with approximately 28% occurring only once. The specimen was CD8+ T cells from cultured PBMCs, collected from culture after CMV antigen stimulation. The source is a human donor in good health (CMV status not recorded). Some clones in this sample may be carry-over from other donors' samples. The chain carries TRBV19 and TRBJ1-1; D remains ambiguous. CDR3 DNA: TGTGCCAGTAAACCGGGTAACACTGAAGCTTTCTTT. Translated: CASKPGNTEAFF.